This TCR beta chain was obtained from a study of technical replicates of blood from a few donors. Generated by immunoSEQ multiplex PCR, the TCRdb table keeps only in-frame clones and is missing some. The sample consists of about 80,000 clones, approximately 97% of them appearing once. The germline CDR1 and CDR2 sequences are SGHRS and YFSETQ. Trimming took 2 bases from V and 2 from J; bases not matched to a gene: 3. The CDR3 loop spans 14 amino acids. Sequencing was done on a sample of T cells isolated from PBMCs. This receptor was obtained from a human donor in good health. This sequence joins TRBV5-1 and TRBJ1-1; 7 bases fit TRBD1. The CDR3 loop reads CASSFRDSNTEAFF. The CDR3 bases are TGCGCCAGCAGCTTCCGGGACAGTAACACTGAAGCTTTCTTT.